A selection of T cell receptor beta chains follows, all from one sample in a study of identical twins. TCRdb re-derived calls from the 5' RACE reads in MiXCR, one entry per CDR3 protein. The sample lists approximately 490,000 distinct CDR3 sequences; around 20% were seen once. The same data also went into a second study, on yellow fever vaccine responses in identical twins.

Sample: CD4+ T cells sorted from blood. Receptors were obtained from a woman aged 18-29 years in good health. CDR3s include the opening cysteine and the closing phenylalanine or tryptophan. The D gene is left open where the match is weak. Clone size is shown for a subset of rows, as once, few, many or a class of expanded clone.

TRBV12-3/TRBV12-4	.	TRBJ2-3	.	TGTGCCAGCAGTTTAATCAGAAGGGAACCCAATACGCAGTATTTT	CASSLIRREPNTQYF
TRBV15	TRBD2	TRBJ2-3	few	TGTGCCACCAGCATAGCGGGGGGCGCAGATACGCAGTATTTT	CATSIAGGADTQYF
TRBV24-1	.	TRBJ2-5	few	TGTGCCACCAGTGATTTTCCAGGGCCGGGAGAGACCCAGTACTTC	CATSDFPGPGETQYF
TRBV12-3/TRBV12-4	TRBD2	TRBJ2-5	.	TGTGCCAGCAGTTTTCTAGCGGGAGAGATCGGGACCCAGTACTTC	CASSFLAGEIGTQYF
TRBV7-7	.	TRBJ2-2	many	TGTGCCAGCAGCTTAGCTACGAACACCGGGGAGCTGTTTTTT	CASSLATNTGELFF
TRBV5-5	TRBD2	TRBJ2-5	.	TGTGCCAGCAGCTTGGCCCCGCGGGAGGGGGAGACCCAGTACTTC	CASSLAPREGETQYF
TRBV24-1	TRBD2	TRBJ2-1	.	TGTGCCACCAGTGACCACCCCGCGACTAGCGGGAGTTACAATGAGCAGTTCTTC	CATSDHPATSGSYNEQFF
TRBV12-3/TRBV12-4	TRBD2	TRBJ2-2	.	TGTGCCAGCAGTTTGGGACTAGTTGTCACCGGGGAGCTGTTTTTT	CASSLGLVVTGELFF
TRBV7-8	.	TRBJ2-1	.	TGTGCCACCAACGAGAGGGGCCCCTTGAATGAGCAGTTCTTC	CATNERGPLNEQFF
TRBV11-3	.	TRBJ1-5	few	TGTGCCAGCAGCCTTAGTGGGGTTCAGCCCCAGCATTTT	CASSLSGVQPQHF
TRBV29-1	.	TRBJ2-1	many	TGCAGCGCCCTAAGGGAGGCGGGAAGGCTAGACAATGAGCAGTTCTTC	CSALREAGRLDNEQFF
TRBV4-1	TRBD2	TRBJ2-1	.	TGCGCCAGCAGTATAGCGGGAATAAGTGGGAATGAGCAGTTCTTC	CASSIAGISGNEQFF
TRBV6-1	TRBD1	TRBJ2-2	few	TGTGCCAGCAGTGTGGGACAGGGGGTCACCGGGGAGCTGTTTTTT	CASSVGQGVTGELFF
TRBV5-1	.	TRBJ1-5	.	TGCGCCAGCAGCTTCCCGCGCCCAGGGGATCAGCCCCAGCATTTT	CASSFPRPGDQPQHF
TRBV9	.	TRBJ1-3	many	TGTGCCAGCAGCTCGCCAGGGAGAACTGGAAACACCATATATTTT	CASSSPGRTGNTIYF
TRBV6-5	TRBD1	TRBJ1-5	.	TGTGCCAGCAGTTACGCCACAGGGGTTGGGGGTCAGCCCCAGCATTTT	CASSYATGVGGQPQHF
TRBV21-1	.	TRBJ2-1	.	TGTGCCAGCAGCAAAGTTACGGACCCGCCGGCCTACAATGAGCAGTTCTTC	CASSKVTDPPAYNEQFF
TRBV4-2	TRBD1	TRBJ2-7	many	TGTGCCAGCAGCCAAGGTTTTGGGACAGGGACGTACGAGCAGTACTTC	CASSQGFGTGTYEQYF
TRBV4-2	TRBD1	TRBJ1-2	.	TGTGCCAGCAGCCAAGGACAGGGGTTGGTGGGAAACTATGGCTACACCTTC	CASSQGQGLVGNYGYTF
TRBV12-5	TRBD2	TRBJ2-1	few	TGTGCTAGTGGTTTGGTTGGGCTAGCGGGAGGGTTAAACAATGAGCAGTTCTTC	CASGLVGLAGGLNNEQFF
TRBV29-1	TRBD2	TRBJ2-3	few	TGCAGCCCAACCCTCGGGGGGGGGAATACGCAGTATTTT	CSPTLGGGNTQYF
TRBV3-1	.	TRBJ1-1	few	TGTGCCAGCAGCCAAGGTTATGGGGGCACTGAAGCTTTCTTT	CASSQGYGGTEAFF
TRBV12-3/TRBV12-4	.	TRBJ1-1	few	TGTGCCAGCAGCCCCGTTTTGGGAACTGAAGCTTTCTTT	CASSPVLGTEAFF
TRBV5-1	TRBD2	TRBJ2-1	.	TGCGCCAGCACGGGGGGGATCTCCTACAATGAGCAGTTCTTC	CASTGGISYNEQFF
TRBV28	.	TRBJ2-7	few	TGTGCCAGCAGACGACATCCTGGGACAAGCTACGAGCAGTACTTC	CASRRHPGTSYEQYF
TRBV4-1	.	TRBJ1-3	few	TGCGCCAGCAGCCAAGATCGGGTCGGCTCTGGAAACACCATATATTTT	CASSQDRVGSGNTIYF
TRBV15	TRBD1	TRBJ2-4	.	TGTGCCACCAGCAGGGCGAGGGACAGTCTAGCCAAAAACATTCAGTACTTC	CATSRARDSLAKNIQYF
TRBV3-1	.	TRBJ1-3	few	TGTGCCAGCAGCCAGATCTCTGGAAACACCATATATTTT	CASSQISGNTIYF
TRBV5-1	.	TRBJ2-7	few	TGCGCCAGCAGCTTAGAGCCGTCGGGTGAGCAGTACTTC	CASSLEPSGEQYF
TRBV27	TRBD1	TRBJ1-1	.	TGTGCCAGCAGTTTATCGAAGCGGGACAGGGGACGGGGCACTGAAGCTTTCTTT	CASSLSKRDRGRGTEAFF
TRBV10-3	TRBD1	TRBJ1-2	.	TGTGCCATCAGCCCGGACAGGGGGTATGGCTACACCTTC	CAISPDRGYGYTF
TRBV12-3/TRBV12-4	.	TRBJ2-5	.	TGTGCCAGCAGTTTCCCTCCGGGTCAGTCAGAGACCCAGTACTTC	CASSFPPGQSETQYF
TRBV7-2	.	TRBJ2-3	.	TGTGCCAGCAGCTCCCGACCTAACACAGATACGCAGTATTTT	CASSSRPNTDTQYF
TRBV4-1	.	TRBJ2-5	.	TGCGCCAGCAGCCAAATAATGCAAGAGACCCAGTACTTC	CASSQIMQETQYF
TRBV12-3/TRBV12-4	.	TRBJ2-3	few	TGTGCCAGCAGTTATATCAGCGGAAACACAGATACGCAGTATTTT	CASSYISGNTDTQYF
TRBV2	.	TRBJ2-7	.	TGTGCCAGCAGTGATAAGTCCTACGAGCAGTACTTC	CASSDKSYEQYF
TRBV5-1	TRBD2	TRBJ2-7	.	TGCGCCAGCAGCCCCGGGACTAGCGGGAGGGCCTGGAACGAGCAGTACTTC	CASSPGTSGRAWNEQYF
TRBV20-1	.	TRBJ1-1	.	TGCAGTGCTAGAGATACAGGGTGGAACACTGAAGCTTTCTTT	CSARDTGWNTEAFF
TRBV9	.	TRBJ2-7	few	TGTGCCAGCAGCGTAGGGCTCGCGGCTGAGCAGTACTTC	CASSVGLAAEQYF
TRBV3-1	TRBD1	TRBJ2-4	.	TGTGCCAGCAGCCCGACAGACAGGGTGAACATTCAGTACTTC	CASSPTDRVNIQYF
TRBV28	TRBD2	TRBJ2-1	.	TGTGCCAGCATTGGGAGGGCGGATTACAATGAGCAGTTCTTC	CASIGRADYNEQFF
TRBV24-1	TRBD1	TRBJ2-2	few	TGTGCCACCAGTGATTTGTCCTCGACAGGGGAAACCGGGGAGCTGTTTTTT	CATSDLSSTGETGELFF
TRBV2	TRBD2	TRBJ2-1	.	TGTGCCAGCGCTTCCGGACTAGCGGGGGCTTACAATGAGCAGTTCTTC	CASASGLAGAYNEQFF
TRBV7-2	.	TRBJ2-5	few	TGTGCCAGCAGCTTATCACAGGCCGAGACCCAGTACTTC	CASSLSQAETQYF
TRBV5-1	.	TRBJ1-1	.	TGCGCCAGCAGCGCCCAGGGGTGGGACACTGAAGCTTTCTTT	CASSAQGWDTEAFF
TRBV2	.	TRBJ1-1	many	TGTGCCAGCAGTGTGGGTAACACTGAAGCTTTCTTT	CASSVGNTEAFF
TRBV10-3	TRBD1	TRBJ1-1	.	TGTGCCATCACCGGACAGGAGAACACTGAAGCTTTCTTT	CAITGQENTEAFF
TRBV5-1	TRBD2	TRBJ2-5	few	TGCGCCAGCAGCGGTGCGACTAGCGGGGGTTCAGAGACCCAGTACTTC	CASSGATSGGSETQYF
TRBV20-1	TRBD1	TRBJ2-7	.	TGCAGTGCTAGGGGGACAGGGCCCTACGAGCAGTACTTC	CSARGTGPYEQYF
TRBV5-1	TRBD2	TRBJ2-1	many	TGCGCCAGCGGGGGGGGGCTAGCGGGAGTAAGCACCTACAATGAGCAGTTCTTC	CASGGGLAGVSTYNEQFF
TRBV2	TRBD1	TRBJ2-6	.	TGTGCCAGCAGTGGTGACAGGGGAAACACTGGGATCAACGTCCTGACTTTC	CASSGDRGNTGINVLTF
TRBV28	.	TRBJ2-2	.	TGTGCCAGCAGTTTGCCCAGTGCGGGCACCGGGGAGCTGTTTTTT	CASSLPSAGTGELFF
TRBV20-1	.	TRBJ2-3	few	TGCAGTGCCCCCGTGAAAACTAGCACAGATACGCAGTATTTT	CSAPVKTSTDTQYF
TRBV27	.	TRBJ2-1	.	TGTGCCAGCATCGGTGGCGGGTCAGGACTATACAATGAGCAGTTCTTC	CASIGGGSGLYNEQFF
TRBV27	TRBD1	TRBJ2-2	few	TGTGCCAGCAGTTTTGTCCCAGGGGGCCCCGGGGAGCTGTTTTTT	CASSFVPGGPGELFF